This paragraph reports one T cell receptor (beta chain). The antigen remains undetermined. These data come from a study of beta chain features in type 1 diabetes. Study-wide results and limits: Fewer insertions but more deletions were seen at VDJ junctions in type 1 diabetes patients.

Reverse transcribing all isolated RNA meant expressed TCRB transcripts were sequenced. TCRdb's copy holds only in-frame clones and misses some; the assay was immunoSEQ multiplex PCR. The sample records over 150,000 clones, around 13% being singletons. Trimming shortened V by 5 bases and J by 5 bases, and 6 bases separated the two germline ends. The CDR3 totals 10 residues. The germline V gene encodes CDR1 DFQATT and CDR2 SNEGSKA (reference sequence). The material sequenced was central memory CD4+ T cells from blood. This receptor was obtained from a woman aged 18-29 years in good health. The V call is TRBV20-1, the J call TRBJ1-2; no clear D gene. This CDR3 reads CSARLYGYTF. CDR3 nucleotides: TGCAGTGCTCGGTTATATGGCTACACCTTC.